Listed here are 10 T cell receptor beta chains from one sample, sequenced in a study of cytotoxic CD8 clonotypes in ibrutinib-treated CLL. TCRdb keeps only in-frame clones here, not all; method: immunoSEQ multiplex PCR. In the table there are around 130,000 clones, around four fifths of which are singletons. The sequencing here drew on PBMCs, taken after 24 months of ibrutinib treatment. The receptors were sampled from a human donor with chronic lymphocytic leukemia.

The chain has TRBV5-1 and TRBJ1-2; D ambiguous. The CDR3 has 15 amino acids. Germline assignment: CDR1 SGHRS and CDR2 YFSETQ. V lost 4 bases and J 4 bases, leaving 17 bases between the germline ends. CDR3 loop: CASSPDSTPTYGYTF. The CDR3 region has the DNA TGCGCCAGCAGCCCGGATTCGACACCGACCTATGGCTACACCTTC.

This clone showed up just a few times. J is TRBJ1-5 and V is TRBV27; 7 bases match TRBD1. Unmatched junction bases numbered 15, after V lost 2 bases and J lost 2 bases. Germline V gene lookup returns CDR1 MNHEY and CDR2 SMNVEV (reference sequence). The CDR3 has 19 amino acids. The CDR3 loop is CASSLAGQEEIHGNQPQHF. CDR3 DNA: TGTGCCAGCAGTTTAGCCGGACAGGAAGAAATTCATGGCAATCAGCCCCAGCATTTT.

This chain links TRBV29-1 with TRBJ1-2; D ambiguous. The CDR3 covers 12 residues. Germline CDR1 is SQVTM and CDR2 is ANQGSEA. The V end lost 6 bases, the J end lost 4 bases, and 12 bases lay between the germline ends. The CDR3: CSVATEIYGYTF. The DNA for the CDR3 is TGCAGCGTGGCCACTGAGATCTATGGCTACACCTTC.

The chain combines TRBV6-5 with TRBJ1-2, with D maybe TRBD1 (6 bases). The V gene's germline CDR1 is MNHEY and CDR2 SVGAGI. Trimming shortened V by 2 bases and J by 6 bases, and 13 bases separated the two germline ends. There are 14 residues in the CDR3. CDR3 in amino acids: CASSYLRGADGYTF. In DNA form, the CDR3 reads TGTGCCAGCAGTTACCTTCGGGGGGCGGATGGCTACACCTTC.

The chain uses TRBV6-6 and TRBJ2-5; D ambiguous. Germline V CDR1 and CDR2: MNHNY, SVGAGI (reference sequence). The CDR3 spans 12 residues. V lost 2 bases and J 4 bases, leaving 5 bases between the germline ends. The CDR3 spells CASSYDGETQYF. The CDR3, as DNA: TGTGCCAGCAGTTACGACGGAGAGACCCAGTACTTC.

This chain links TRBV4-3 with TRBJ1-1, with D tentatively TRBD1 (6 bases). The V and J ends lost 1 base and 1 base respectively, with 13 bases between them. Germline V gene sequence: CDR1 LGHNA, CDR2 YSLEER. This CDR3 contains 16 residues. The CDR3 nucleotides are TGCGCCAGCAGCCAAGGCAGTGGAGGGGGGAACACTGAAGCTTTCTTT. This sequence encodes CASSQGSGGGNTEAFF.

V and J are TRBV19 and TRBJ2-1; D possibly uses TRBD1 or TRBD2 (9 bases each). The CDR3 consists of 18 residues. Germline V gene data show CDR1 as LNHDA and CDR2 as SQIVND (reference sequence). Trimming shortened V by 6 bases and J by 0 bases, and 21 bases separated the two germline ends. CDR3: CASRRGTGTSFSYNEQFF. As DNA, the CDR3 is TGTGCCAGTAGGCGGGGGACAGGGACTAGCTTCTCCTACAATGAGCAGTTCTTC.

The chain carries TRBV21-1 and TRBJ2-3; the table's TRBD1 call for D was not verified on the DNA. TRBV21-1 is described as a pseudogene. There are 17 residues in the CDR3. The CDR3 spells CASRESRDRPCTDTQYF. CDR3 DNA: TGTGCCAGCAGGGAGTCCCGGGACAGGCCCTGCACAGATACGCAGTATTTT.

The chain carries TRBV19 and TRBJ2-5, with D hard to call. V was shortened by 4 bases and J by 0 bases, with 3 bases between the two germline ends. From germline, CDR1 is LNHDA and CDR2 SQIVND (reference sequence). This CDR3 is 12 amino acids long. CDR3 bases: TGTGCCAGTAGTACGAACCAAGAGACCCAGTACTTC. Its translation is CASSTNQETQYF.

This chain uses TRBV19 with TRBJ1-1; no clear D gene. V lost 8 bases, J lost 3 bases, and 10 bases lay in between. The germline gives CDR1 LNHDA, CDR2 SQIVND (reference sequence). CDR3 length: 12 amino acids. CDR3 in amino acids: CASSIRDTEAFF. In nucleotides, the CDR3 is TGTGCCAGTTCGATCCGGGACACTGAAGCTTTCTTT.